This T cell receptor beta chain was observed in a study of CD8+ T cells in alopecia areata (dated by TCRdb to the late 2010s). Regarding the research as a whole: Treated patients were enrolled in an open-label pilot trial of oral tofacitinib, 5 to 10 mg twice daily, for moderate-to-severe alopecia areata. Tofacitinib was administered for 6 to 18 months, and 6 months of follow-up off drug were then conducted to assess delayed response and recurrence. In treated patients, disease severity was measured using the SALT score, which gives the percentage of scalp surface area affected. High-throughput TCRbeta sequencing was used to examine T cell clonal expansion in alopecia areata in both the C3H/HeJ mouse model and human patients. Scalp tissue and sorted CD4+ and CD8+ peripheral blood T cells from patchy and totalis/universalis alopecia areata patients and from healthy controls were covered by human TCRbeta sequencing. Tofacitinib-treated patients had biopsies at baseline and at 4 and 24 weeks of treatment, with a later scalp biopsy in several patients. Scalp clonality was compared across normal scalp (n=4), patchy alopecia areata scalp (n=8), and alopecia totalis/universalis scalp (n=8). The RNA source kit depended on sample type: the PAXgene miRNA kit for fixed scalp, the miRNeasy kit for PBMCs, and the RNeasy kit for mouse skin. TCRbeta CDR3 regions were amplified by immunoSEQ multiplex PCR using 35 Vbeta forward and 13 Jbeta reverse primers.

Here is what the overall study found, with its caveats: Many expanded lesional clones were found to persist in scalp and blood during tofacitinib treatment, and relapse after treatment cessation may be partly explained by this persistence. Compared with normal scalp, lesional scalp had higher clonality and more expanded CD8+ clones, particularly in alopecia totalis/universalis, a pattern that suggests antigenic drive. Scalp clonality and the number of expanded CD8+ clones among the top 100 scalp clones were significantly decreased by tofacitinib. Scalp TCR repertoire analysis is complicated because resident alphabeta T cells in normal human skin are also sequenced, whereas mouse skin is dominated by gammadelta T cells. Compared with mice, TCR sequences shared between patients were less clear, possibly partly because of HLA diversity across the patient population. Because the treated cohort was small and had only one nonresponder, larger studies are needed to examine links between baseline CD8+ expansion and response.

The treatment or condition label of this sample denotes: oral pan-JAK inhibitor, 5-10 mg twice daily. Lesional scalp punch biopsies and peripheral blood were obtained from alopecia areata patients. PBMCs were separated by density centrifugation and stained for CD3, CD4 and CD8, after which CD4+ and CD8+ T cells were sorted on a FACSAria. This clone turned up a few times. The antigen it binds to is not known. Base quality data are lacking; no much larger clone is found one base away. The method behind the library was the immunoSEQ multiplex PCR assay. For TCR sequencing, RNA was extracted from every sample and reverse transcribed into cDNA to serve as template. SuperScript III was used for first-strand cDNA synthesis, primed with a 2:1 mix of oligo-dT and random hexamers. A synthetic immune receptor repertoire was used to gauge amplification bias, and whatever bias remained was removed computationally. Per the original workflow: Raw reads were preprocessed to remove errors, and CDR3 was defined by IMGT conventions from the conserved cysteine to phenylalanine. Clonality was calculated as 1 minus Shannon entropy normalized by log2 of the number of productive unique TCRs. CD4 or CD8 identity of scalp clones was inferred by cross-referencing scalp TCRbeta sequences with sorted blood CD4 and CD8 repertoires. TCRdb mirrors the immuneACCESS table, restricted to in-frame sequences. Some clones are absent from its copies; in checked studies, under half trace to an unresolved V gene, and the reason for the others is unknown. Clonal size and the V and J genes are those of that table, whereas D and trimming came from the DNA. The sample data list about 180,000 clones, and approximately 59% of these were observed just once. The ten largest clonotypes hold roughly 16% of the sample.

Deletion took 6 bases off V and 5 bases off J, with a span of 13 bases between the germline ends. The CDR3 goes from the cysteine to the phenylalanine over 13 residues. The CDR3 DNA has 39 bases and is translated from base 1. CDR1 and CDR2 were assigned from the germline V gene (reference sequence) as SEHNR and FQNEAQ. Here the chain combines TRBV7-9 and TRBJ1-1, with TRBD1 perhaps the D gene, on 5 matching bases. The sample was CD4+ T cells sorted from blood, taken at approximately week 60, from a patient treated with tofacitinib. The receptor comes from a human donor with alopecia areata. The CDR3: CASRPNGGTEAFF. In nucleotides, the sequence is TGTGCCAGCAGACCGAATGGGGGGACTGAAGCTTTCTTT.